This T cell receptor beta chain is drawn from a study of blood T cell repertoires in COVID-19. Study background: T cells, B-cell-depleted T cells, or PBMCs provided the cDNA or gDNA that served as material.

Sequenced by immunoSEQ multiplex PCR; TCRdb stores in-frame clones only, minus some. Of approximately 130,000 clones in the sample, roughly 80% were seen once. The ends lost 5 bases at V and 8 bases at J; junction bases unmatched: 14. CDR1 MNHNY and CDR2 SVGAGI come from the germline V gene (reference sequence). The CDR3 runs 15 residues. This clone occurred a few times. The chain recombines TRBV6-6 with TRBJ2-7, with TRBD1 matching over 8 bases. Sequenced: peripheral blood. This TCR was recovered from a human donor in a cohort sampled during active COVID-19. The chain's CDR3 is CASSNLGQGKNKQYF. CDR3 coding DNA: TGTGCCAGCAGTAACCTAGGACAGGGAAAGAATAAGCAGTACTTC.